The table lists the clone carrying this T cell receptor beta chain with a few counts. Authors' methods: Amplifying reference gene primers gave estimates of nucleated cell counts. The protocol was immunoSEQ multiplex PCR, while the TCRdb copy is restricted to in-frame clones and leaves out a portion. Clone size and V and J calls were adopted from that table, with D and trimming inferred from the DNA. The sample lists about 250,000 clones; about 83% were seen once. The V end was cut by 4 bases, the J end by 6 bases, with 8 bases between. The CDR3 is made up of 12 amino acids. Per germline, CDR1 SNHLY and CDR2 FYNNEI. This record comes from a study of blood T cell repertoires in COVID-19. Study summary: Researchers got acute and convalescent COVID-19 samples from the United States, Italy and Spain. T cells, B-cell-depleted T cells, or PBMCs provided the cDNA or gDNA that served as material.

This chain connects TRBV2 to TRBJ2-3, with unresolved D. The sequence was collected from a woman between 35 and 50 years old who had recovered from COVID-19. Sequences were obtained from peripheral blood. CDR3 bases: TGTGCCAGCAGTGTTAGCCCCGATACGCAGTATTTT. This gives the protein CASSVSPDTQYF.